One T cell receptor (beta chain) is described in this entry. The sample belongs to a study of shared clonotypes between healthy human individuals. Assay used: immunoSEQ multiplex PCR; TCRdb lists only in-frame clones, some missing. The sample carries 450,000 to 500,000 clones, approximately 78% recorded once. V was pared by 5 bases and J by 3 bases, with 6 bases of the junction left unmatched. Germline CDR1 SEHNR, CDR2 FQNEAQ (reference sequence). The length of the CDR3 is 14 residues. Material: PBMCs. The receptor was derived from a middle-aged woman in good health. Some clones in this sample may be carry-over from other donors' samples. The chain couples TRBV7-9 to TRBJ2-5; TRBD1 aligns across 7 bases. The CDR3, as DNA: TGTGCCAGCAGCCGTGACAGGGTAGAAGAGACCCAGTACTTC. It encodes CASSRDRVEETQYF.